This TCR beta chain was captured in a study of CD8+ T cells in alopecia areata. Between the trimmed V and J ends, which lost 8 bases and 6 bases, there was a span of 7 bases. The CDR3 sequence is 10 residues long. In germline, CDR1 is MGHDK, CDR2 SYGVNS. Following RNA extraction, reverse transcription yielded cDNA that acted as the sequencing template. Produced via immunoSEQ multiplex PCR; TCRdb's table is partial and in-frame only. This sample yields about 120,000 clones, of which roughly three fifths are seen a single time; 12% belongs to the top ten. Treatment meaning: oral pan-JAK inhibitor, 5-10 mg twice daily.

This sequence joins TRBV25-1 and TRBJ1-2; D gene unclear. This receptor was taken from a human donor with alopecia areata. The sample here was CD8+ T cells sorted from blood, taken at week 24, from a patient treated with tofacitinib. CDR3 DNA sequence: TGTGCCAGCCGCTCAGATGGCTACACCTTC. The encoded protein is CASRSDGYTF.